The 11 T cell receptor beta chains below were found in one sample sequenced in a study of shared clonotypes between healthy human individuals. TCRdb's copy holds only in-frame clones and misses some; the assay was immunoSEQ multiplex PCR. The data hold roughly 2.4 million clones, with 90% to 97% observed a single time. Sequencing used naive CD4+ T cells sorted from blood. The sample's subset: CD45RA+ positively selected. These TCRs come from a young man in good health.

The chain employs TRBV9 and TRBJ2-6; D gene unclear. The ends were cut back, 4 bases at V and 2 bases at J, with 10 bases in the middle. The CDR3 has 15 residues. Germline CDR1 and CDR2: SGDLS and YYNGEE. CDR3 sequence reads: CASSTQGAGANVLTF. The CDR3, as DNA: TGTGCCAGCAGCACCCAAGGAGCTGGGGCCAACGTCCTGACTTTC. Using reference TRBV9 and TRBJ2-6 for the parts outside the CDR3, the full variable domain is DSGVTQTPKHLITATGQRVTLRCSPRSGDLSVYWYQQSLDQGLQFLIQYYNGEERAKGNILERFSAQQFPDLHSELNLSSLELGDSALYFCASSTQGAGANVLTFGAGSRLTVL.

The chain has TRBV7-2 and TRBJ2-3; 8 positions match TRBD2. The CDR3 runs to 15 residues. Germline V gives CDR1 SGHTA, CDR2 FQGNSA. The trim removed 5 bases at V and 3 bases at J, leaving 7 bases unmatched. CDR3 nucleotides: TGTGCCAGCAGCCCTATGCGGGGGGCAACAGATACGCAGTATTTT. The encoded protein is CASSPMRGATDTQYF.

The chain joins TRBV19 to TRBJ1-1; TRBD1 might be the D (5 bases). V was shortened by 5 bases and J by 1 base, with 11 bases between the two germline ends. Looked up from germline, CDR1 is LNHDA and CDR2 is SQIVND (reference sequence). The CDR3 has 14 amino acids. Here the CDR3 reads CASSPTGSNTEAFF. The CDR3 DNA is TGTGCCAGTAGTCCCACAGGCTCGAACACTGAAGCTTTCTTT.

In regard to this clone: The sample carries other DNA sequences with the same CDR3. This chain connects TRBV25-1 to TRBJ1-1, with D tentatively TRBD1 (5 bases). Germline-derived CDR1 and CDR2 are MGHDK and SYGVNS. The V gene lost 9 bases and the J gene lost 1 base, with 6 bases spanning the gap. The CDR3 totals 11 residues. The CDR3 sequence is CASRGNTEAFF. DNA of the CDR3: TGTGCCAGTAGGGGGAACACTGAAGCTTTCTTT.

On this clone: Additional DNA sequences in this sample encode the identical CDR3. The chain combines TRBV5-6 with TRBJ2-7, with 7 positions matching TRBD1. Germline-derived CDR1 and CDR2 are SGHDT and YYEEEE. This CDR3 has 12 amino acids. Trimming took 3 bases from V and 4 from J; bases not matched to a gene: 1. The CDR3 spells CASSSTGYEQYF. For the CDR3, the DNA is TGTGCCAGCAGCTCGACAGGGTACGAGCAGTACTTC.

The V gene is TRBV11-2, the J gene TRBJ1-1; D is possibly TRBD1 (6 bases). Germline values: CDR1 SGHAT, CDR2 FQNNGV. Trimming stripped 2 bases from V and 1 base from J, with 11 bases between. The CDR3 spans 15 residues. CDR3 loop: CASSLSRGRNTEAFF. The CDR3 nucleotides are TGTGCCAGCAGCTTAAGCCGGGGGCGGAACACTGAAGCTTTCTTT.

The rearrangement links TRBV7-3 to TRBJ1-2, with a possible D match to TRBD1 (5 bases). Germline V gene lookup returns CDR1 SGHTA and CDR2 FQGTGA. CDR3 size: 15 residues. Trimming removed 3 bases from V and 8 bases from J, with 19 bases in between. The CDR3 DNA reads as TGTGCCAGCAGCTTGGGACCCCCGGGACTCGGCGGCTACACCTTC. Protein: CASSLGPPGLGGYTF.

Comment on this clone: This same CDR3 is encoded by further DNA sequences in the sample. V gene TRBV7-9 combines with J gene TRBJ2-5; 12 bases agree with TRBD2. With V trimmed by 3 bases and J by 4 bases, 0 bases remained unmatched. Germline V gives CDR1 SEHNR, CDR2 FQNEAQ (reference sequence). This CDR3 region has 14 residues. Here the CDR3 reads CASSLTSGGETQYF. The CDR3 DNA reads as TGTGCCAGCAGCTTGACTAGCGGGGGAGAGACCCAGTACTTC.

This rearrangement joins TRBV25-1 to TRBJ2-1; maybe TRBD2 (6 bases). The germline V and J ends were trimmed by 1 base and 10 bases, with 14 bases remaining between them. Germline CDR1 MGHDK, CDR2 SYGVNS. The CDR3 is made up of 14 amino acids. CDR3 in amino acids: CASSESGLRGEQFF. Written as DNA, the CDR3 is TGTGCCAGCAGTGAATCAGGCCTACGGGGGGAGCAGTTCTTC.

The count of this clone is one. The genes are TRBV7-2 and TRBJ2-3; D ambiguous. Germline lookup yields CDR1 SGHTA and CDR2 FQGNSA. V was trimmed by 1 base and J by 2 bases, leaving 7 bases between them. This CDR3 has 14 amino acids. In DNA form, the CDR3 reads TGTGCCAGCAGCTTAGTAACTGACACAGATACGCAGTATTTT. As protein: CASSLVTDTDTQYF.

The CDR3 is CAWSAGGKRKETQYF. The CDR3 region has the DNA TGTGCCTGGTCGGCGGGGGGGAAGAGAAAGGAGACCCAGTACTTC. This chain uses TRBV30 with TRBJ2-5; TRBD2 matches at 9 bases. Germline CDR1 GTSNPN, CDR2 SVGIG (reference sequence). The ends lost 5 bases at V and 5 bases at J; junction bases unmatched: 12. The CDR3 consists of 15 residues.